These T cell receptor beta chains were read from a single sample in a study of T cells expressing NK-cell markers. After re-calling the 5' RACE reads, TCRdb lists one entry per CDR3 protein, DNA absent. Its listing shows 350,000 to 400,000 distinct CDR3 sequences. Sequencing was carried out using blood T cells: a sorted CD56 or NKG2C T cell subset, CD4+ or CD8+ T cells, or bulk PBMC T cells (not recorded which). All receptors come from a woman aged 50 to 60 in good health. Both conserved end residues are part of each CDR3. Each record gives: V gene, J gene, CDR3 protein.

>TRBV12-3/TRBV12-4|TRBJ1-6
CASRQTGGYSPLHF
>TRBV5-6|TRBJ1-2
CASSLAGRPHGYTF
>TRBV6-2/TRBV6-3|TRBJ1-5
CASSYVGGSQPQHF
>TRBV29-1|TRBJ2-3
CSVATSVRTDTQYF
>TRBV5-1|TRBJ1-5
CASSLARQGHNQPQHF
>TRBV7-9|TRBJ2-5
CASSLPGTSGQETQYF
>TRBV20-1|TRBJ2-3
CSATTGTDTQYF
>TRBV12-3/TRBV12-4|TRBJ2-3
CASTQTGDTQYF
>TRBV29-1|TRBJ2-2
CSANTDRGRNTGELFF
>TRBV29-1|TRBJ2-2
CSVEVGVDGELFF
>TRBV20-1|TRBJ2-1
CSANTMGQATYNEQFF
>TRBV5-1|TRBJ2-5
CASSFRRGIAAQETQYF
>TRBV29-1|TRBJ2-2
CSVVLAGTPRGGELFF
>TRBV3-1|TRBJ2-3
CASSQDNWAGGGTDTQYF
>TRBV11-3|TRBJ2-1
CASSFGGTPTYFVNEQFF
>TRBV23-1|TRBJ2-5
CASGPCGQQETQYF
>TRBV19|TRBJ2-3
CATALAGATDTQYF
>TRBV3-1|TRBJ2-3
CASSQEDQDTQYF
>TRBV12-3/TRBV12-4|TRBJ2-2
CASSPRTGATGELFF
>TRBV6-6|TRBJ2-3
CASSYLGAGLTDTQYF
>TRBV5-1|TRBJ1-4
CASSDGSATNEKLFF
>TRBV3-1|TRBJ2-5
CASSQPGPPPETQYF
>TRBV2|TRBJ2-3
CASNPDRTDTQYF
>TRBV6-1|TRBJ2-3
CASSRASGSTDTQYF
>TRBV27|TRBJ2-5
CASSPKDRVETQYF
>TRBV7-8|TRBJ2-7
CASSLDWTWPYEQYF
>TRBV12-3/TRBV12-4|TRBJ2-4
CASSLRTSGAVIQYF
>TRBV12-3/TRBV12-4|TRBJ2-1
CASSRGDSGSHRTELYNEQFF
>TRBV6-2/TRBV6-3|TRBJ2-2
CASTNRDRVNTGELFF
>TRBV5-6|TRBJ1-4
CASSLVAGMGEKLFF
>TRBV6-5|TRBJ2-3
CASSGTGPLTDTQYF
>TRBV24-1|TRBJ2-2
CAAALTGDTGELFF
>TRBV5-1|TRBJ2-2
CASSTLSTGELFF
>TRBV7-9|TRBJ2-6
CASTRDGANVLTF
>TRBV30|TRBJ1-1
CARIREGPNTEAFF
>TRBV20-1|TRBJ2-1
CSARPGRAGYNEQFF
>TRBV5-1|TRBJ2-5
CASSLVGSFGGETQYF